A single TCR beta chain is shown here with its context. Its antigen is undetermined. The table came from immunoSEQ multiplex PCR; TCRdb's copy has only in-frame clones and leaves some out. The sample consists of approximately 150,000 clones, roughly nine tenths of them appearing once. This entry belongs to a study of T cell responses to AZD1222 COVID-19 vaccine. The study, taken as a whole, reports: Mapped onto spike, vaccine-associated CD4 TCRs spanned it and were dominant at 160-218 and 743-854. Clonal diversity was possibly underestimated, and the donors were mostly white British, with more females. Repertoires were collected only later (after the peak T cell response had occurred). Two doses of AZD1222 preceded a rise in Spike-specific TCR breadth and depth.

The CDR3 is 14 residues long. Trimming removed 3 bases from V and 5 bases from J; junction bases left unmatched: 4. Germline V gene lookup returns CDR1 MNHEY and CDR2 SVGEGT. The TCR originated in an adult who received the MenACWY meningococcal vaccine as a control. Sequencing used peripheral blood, obtained 28 days after the second dose of the MenACWY control vaccine. This chain uses TRBV6-2 or TRBV6-3 with TRBJ1-5, with TRBD1 matching over 7 bases. CDR3 in amino acids: CASSYGRGYQPQHF. CDR3 sequence (DNA): TGTGCCAGCAGTTATGGCAGGGGGTATCAGCCCCAGCATTTT.